The entry that follows covers one T cell receptor beta chain sequence. This clonotype has only a few counts. Its specific antigen is unknown. Per-base quality was not reported, and no clone a single base away is much larger than it. These data originate in a study of tumor-infiltrating lymphocytes in primary liver carcinoma (dated by TCRdb to the late 2010s). Study-wide context: Hepatocellular carcinoma (four) or combined HCC and intrahepatic cholangiocarcinoma (one) was present in the five patients, who were three men and two women aged 30 to 69 years. The roughly 25 tumor region samples were profiled with Agilent mRNA microarrays so that TCRbeta repertoire diversity could be related to the local molecular phenotype. Samples yielded roughly 3.65 to 7.5 million productive TCRbeta reads; read depth did not differ significantly between tissue types. A total of some 35 specimens from 5 patients went through TCRbeta repertoire sequencing, namely 25 tumor regions, 5 adjacent noncancerous liver tissues and 5 peripheral blood samples. The five patients had tumors of stage T1-T3 N0M0, with maximum diameters ranging from roughly 4.2 to 10 cm. The study combined TCRbeta repertoire sequencing, expression microarrays and whole-exome sequencing across five regions of each liver tumor, with adjacent normal tissue and blood. Technical replicate repertoires showed high reproducibility, with mean shared-clone rates around 0.9 and correlation coefficients above 0.98.

Starting from roughly 500 ng total RNA, TCRbeta-specific cDNA was produced by reverse transcription with a constant-region primer and ProtoScript II reverse transcriptase. Construction of the TCRbeta libraries relied on three nested rounds of multiplex PCR, following a slightly modified ARM-PCR procedure. Sample barcodes and Illumina adapters were added in a final 25-cycle PCR with Deep VentR polymerase. Before sequencing, amplicons between 200 and 500 bp were purified from gel using a QIAquick gel extraction kit. An Illumina HiSeq 2500 was used to sequence the TCRbeta amplicons with 250-bp paired-end reads. Per the original workflow: Trimmomatic v0.33 was used to quality-trim the reads, and FLASH v1.2.11 was used to merge paired reads so that full CDR3 sequences could be recovered. MiGEC v1.2.1b assigned V, D and J germline segments to the rearranged TCRbeta sequences. Clonotype statistics and Shannon-Wiener diversity indices were computed with VDJtools v1.0.0. Except for diversity analysis, only each sample's 250 most abundant clonotypes were used in subsequent analyses to reduce sampling bias. TCRdb reran the public reads through fastp at Q25 and MiXCR, keeping productive beta chains. Every distinct CDR3 protein forms one entry, paired with its most common genes and DNA. What appears here as the V and J calls and clone size reflects TCRdb's work, not the paper's. A total of tens of thousands of distinct CDR3 sequences appear in this sample, roughly 72% of them only once. The ten top clones hold roughly 21% of the sample.

The study at large found these results: With just four or five patients in the study, the authors point out that the findings should be validated in a larger study. Repertoire overlap was higher between tumor regions (mean about 36%) than tumor-adjacent (approximately 17%) or tumor-blood (14%) pairs, consistent with antigen-driven expansion. Because sequencing covered only the TCR beta chain and unpaired alpha chains were not captured, true repertoire diversity is likely underestimated. Since the samples were bulk and unsorted, there was no way to compare CD4+ and CD8+ T cell repertoires. Compared with blood, tumors had a significantly larger share of the repertoire taken up by the top 250 clones (p = 0.039). Only roughly 7-24% of top clones appeared in all five regions of a tumor, which suggests that tumor-infiltrating T cells are spatially heterogeneous.

Total RNA and DNA were co-extracted without cell sorting from about 19-30 mg of bulk tissue using the AllPrep DNA/RNA mini kit. Between November 2015 and March 2016, five patients in China with histopathologically diagnosed primary liver carcinoma had surgical resection. Chronic HBV infection was present in the patients, and the patients were treatment-naive at sampling. Five spatially separated regions were sampled per tumor: superior, inferior, left-lateral and right-lateral poles, plus the tumor centre. According to histology, viable tumor cells made up more than 85% of every tumor sample. Fresh tumor and adjacent tissue pieces were bisected; one half was stored in RNAlater at -80°C, the other sent for histology. Sequenced material: liver tumor tissue from sampling region 1. The cell subset or site label here, explained by the study, means: tumor region T1, superior pole. The sequence derives from a man in his forties with primary liver carcinoma and hepatitis B virus infection.

The bases are TGTGCCAGCTCACCAGATGAGGAGCAGTACTTC. Translated, it reads CASSPDEEQYF. The chain is encoded by TRBV18 joined to TRBJ2-7, with the D gene not confidently named. According to the germline V gene, CDR1 reads KGHSH and CDR2 reads LQKENI. Trimming costs V 2 bases and J 7 bases, and their ends lie 6 bases apart. The CDR3 covers 11 residues, taking in both the cysteine and the phenylalanine. Only the CDR3 portion is preserved as DNA: 33 bases, with reading frame beginning at the first base.